The 29 T cell receptor beta chains listed next were all sequenced from one sample in a study of Tregs in tolerant kidney transplant recipients. The protocol was immunoSEQ multiplex PCR, while the TCRdb copy is restricted to in-frame clones and leaves out a portion. Its table lists 25,000 to 35,000 clones. The sample here was CD8+ T cells from blood, taken before the transplant. These receptors were collected from a human donor who received a combined kidney and bone marrow transplant.

On this clone: The CDR3 is cut off 3 residues early in the read; its end comes from the germline J gene. The J gene is TRBJ2-3, the V gene TRBV6-2 or TRBV6-3; 11 bases are a match to TRBD1. CDR1 MNHEY and CDR2 SVGEGT come from the germline V gene. CDR3 size: 17 residues. V gave up 4 bases and J gave up 1 base; unmatched junction bases: 7. The CDR3 bases that were read are TGTGCCAGCAGTTTCACTTGGGGACAGGGGGGCACAGATACG. This translates into CASSFTWGQGGTDT. The entire CDR3 protein reads CASSFTWGQGGTDTQYF.

A word on this clone: The read is 3 residues too short to cover the CDR3 end, so that end is filled in from the germline J gene. The V call is TRBV10-3, the J call TRBJ2-1; 8 bases fit TRBD2. The ends lost 2 bases at V and 3 bases at J; junction bases unmatched: 6. Per the germline V gene, CDR1 is ENHRY and CDR2 is SYGVKD. The CDR3 is 16 amino acids. Partial CDR3 DNA: TGTGCCATCAGTGAGGGGCTAGCGGGCCACTACAATGAG. Amino acid sequence: CAISEGLAGHYNE. The full CDR3 sequence reads CAISEGLAGHYNEQFF.

On this clone itself: The read terminates 3 residues before the CDR3 end, so the remaining end is supplied by the germline J gene. The V gene is TRBV5-5, the J gene TRBJ1-1, with D unclear. The germline V gene encodes CDR1 SGHKS and CDR2 YYEKEE (reference sequence). The CDR3 is made up of 11 amino acids. The CDR3 spells CASSLGPSAFF. The part of the CDR3 DNA that was read is TGTGCCAGCAGCTTAGGCCCCTCG.

Comment on this clone: The CDR3 goes on 3 residues after the read ends, and that part is filled in from the germline J gene. The chain carries TRBV5-3 and TRBJ1-4, with D possibly TRBD1 on 6 matching bases. TRBV5-3 is filed as an ORF, its function uncertain. The CDR3 has 21 residues. The V end was cut by 0 bases, the J end by 0 bases, with 24 bases between. The CDR3 sequence is CARSLVSEGGRTQATNEKLFF. The CDR3 bases that were read are TGTGCCAGAAGCTTGGTATCAGAGGGGGGGAGAACACAAGCAACTAATGAAAAA.

Turning to this clone: The read finishes 3 residues shy of the CDR3 end, and the germline J gene is used to complete it. The genes are TRBV7-9 and TRBJ1-1; possibly TRBD1 for D (5 bases). The CDR3 contains 13 residues. CDR1 is SEHNR and CDR2 is FQNEAQ in the germline V gene (reference sequence). V lost 11 bases to trimming and J lost 1 base, with 14 bases between them. The DNA read from the CDR3 is TGTGCCTTGGGGCCAGGAGAGAACACTGAA. This translates into CALGPGENTE. The full CDR3 sequence reads CALGPGENTEAFF.

As to this clone: The CDR3 is cut off 3 residues early in the read; its end comes from the germline J gene. This chain connects TRBV5-3 to TRBJ1-6; 8 positions match TRBD1. TRBV5-3 belongs to the ORF category, with a function that is uncertain. The junction had 9 bases not matched to a gene; V was cut back by 0 bases and J by 7 bases. The CDR3 runs to 17 residues. CDR3 DNA, as far as it was read: TGTGCCAGAAGCTTGGACCCGGGACAGGCGGCGAATTCACCC. Translating gives CARSLDPGQAANSP. The full-length CDR3 reads as CARSLDPGQAANSPLHF.

Concerning this clone itself: The read ends 3 residues early relative to the CDR3; the germline J gene fills the gap. The chain recombines TRBV7-6 with TRBJ1-2; 7 bases fit TRBD1. J was trimmed by 4 bases and V by 5 bases; bases with no gene match: 4. This CDR3 region has 13 residues. CDR1 and CDR2 (germline): SGHVS, FNYEAQ. CDR3 DNA, as far as it was read: TGTGCCAGCAGCCCGGGGACAGCCTATGGC. Translating gives CASSPGTAYG. The CDR3 in its entirety is CASSPGTAYGYTF.

As for this clone: The read stops 3 residues short of the end of the CDR3; the missing end is completed from the germline J gene. The J gene is TRBJ2-7, the V gene TRBV18; D might be TRBD1 (5 bases). Germline CDR1 KGHSH, CDR2 LQKENI. The CDR3 loop spans 14 amino acids. V was clipped by 2 bases and J by 5 bases, with 13 bases between them. The covered CDR3 bases are TGTGCCAGCTCACCAGGGCAGGGTGGGCACGAG. It encodes CASSPGQGGHE. In full, the CDR3 reads CASSPGQGGHEQYF.

Worth noting for this clone: The sequence runs out 3 residues before the end of the CDR3; the remainder is reconstructed from the germline J gene. The gene calls are TRBV5-6 and TRBJ2-7; D is ambiguous. CDR3 length: 11 residues. Trimming shortened V by 2 bases and J by 3 bases, and 3 bases separated the two germline ends. The germline V gene has CDR1 SGHDT and CDR2 YYEEEE. The CDR3 loop is CASSFGYEQYF. The sequenced CDR3 bases are TGTGCCAGCAGCTTCGGCTACGAG.

As for this clone: The CDR3 end falls 3 residues outside the read, so it is completed with the germline J gene. The V and J genes are TRBV7-6 and TRBJ2-7; TRBD2 is a possible D gene (7 bases). V lost 0 bases, J lost 6 bases, and 18 bases lay in between. Germline V gene data show CDR1 as SGHVS and CDR2 as FNYEAQ. The CDR3 totals 16 residues. The part of the CDR3 DNA that was read is TGTGCCAGCAGCTTAGCTTGGGGGGGCATTGACGGCGAG. Protein: CASSLAWGGIDGE. The entire CDR3 is CASSLAWGGIDGEQYF.

About this clone: The read ends 3 residues shy of where the CDR3 ends; the end is completed using the germline J gene. The genes are TRBV19 and TRBJ1-1, with D unclear. CDR3 length equals 14 residues. CDR1 is LNHDA, CDR2 SQIVND, per germline (reference sequence). V lost 3 bases and J lost 1, with 9 bases in between. The CDR3 protein is CASSIGLKNTEAFF. The CDR3 bases that were read are TGTGCCAGTAGTATCGGACTGAAGAACACTGAA.

On this clone itself: The read ends 3 residues early relative to the CDR3; the germline J gene fills the gap. The chain links TRBV6-2 or TRBV6-3 to TRBJ1-2, with 11 bases matching TRBD1. Germline trimming cut 7 bases from V and 4 bases from J; bases unmatched to any gene: 5. The CDR3 totals 14 residues. Germline V gene sequence: CDR1 MNHEY, CDR2 SVGEGT. The CDR3 loop reads CASIRGTGGYGYTF. CDR3 DNA, as far as it was read: TGTGCCAGCATCCGCGGGACAGGGGGCTATGGC.

Of note for this clone: The CDR3 end is not reached by the read, which stops 3 residues before it; the germline J gene fills it in. The chain combines TRBV18 with TRBJ2-7, with a possible D match to TRBD1 (5 bases). With 3 bases removed from V and 3 bases from J, the gap between germline ends came to 9 bases. The V gene's germline CDR1 is KGHSH and CDR2 LQKENI. The CDR3 loop spans 13 amino acids. The CDR3 protein is CASSPPGNYEQYF. The DNA read from the CDR3 is TGTGCCAGCTCACCCCCAGGGAACTACGAG.

On this clone itself: The observed sequence ends 3 residues before the CDR3 terminus, with the missing tail filled in from the germline J gene. The chain employs TRBV12-3 or TRBV12-4 and TRBJ2-7; 8 bases fit TRBD1. Trimming cost V 5 bases and J 5 bases; bases outside gene matches: 2. The CDR3 extends over 12 amino acids. The CDR3 sequence: CASSPGQDEQYF. The CDR3 DNA, read in part, is TGTGCCAGCAGTCCGGGACAGGACGAG.

Notes on this clone: The CDR3 end is not reached by the read, which stops 3 residues before it; the germline J gene fills it in. The chain employs TRBV7-9 and TRBJ1-2; D gene unclear. The CDR3 totals 11 residues. Germline V lookup: CDR1 SEHNR, CDR2 FQNEAQ (reference sequence). The sequenced CDR3 bases are TGTGCAGCGAGCTCCCGGGGTGGC. It is translated as CAASSRGG. The whole CDR3 sequence is CAASSRGGYTF. The full variable domain, its missing parts supplied by reference TRBV7-9 and TRBJ1-2, is DTGVSQNPRHKITKRGQNVTFRCDPISEHNRLYWYRQTLGQGPEFLTYFQNEAQLEKSRLLSDRFSAERPKGSFSTLEIQRTEQGDSAMYLCAASSRGGYTFGSGTRLTVV.

Worth noting for this clone: The read ends 3 residues early relative to the CDR3; the germline J gene fills the gap. This chain connects TRBV7-6 to TRBJ2-2; D call uncertain. Germline V gene lookup returns CDR1 SGHVS and CDR2 FNYEAQ. The germline V and J ends were trimmed by 4 bases and 5 bases, with 5 bases remaining between them. CDR3 length equals 12 residues. CDR3 amino acids: CASSSSTGELFF. The CDR3 bases that were read are TGTGCCAGCAGCTCTAGTACCGGGGAG.

As to this clone: The CDR3 extends 3 residues past the end of the read, so its final part is completed from the germline J gene. The sample carries other DNA sequences with the same CDR3. The rearrangement uses TRBV19 and TRBJ2-1; 9 positions match TRBD2. CDR3 length: 17 residues. The J segment lost 6 bases and the V segment lost 1 base, leaving 10 bases of the junction unmatched. The germline V gene has CDR1 LNHDA and CDR2 SQIVND (reference sequence). The DNA read from the CDR3 is TGTGCCAGTAGTATAGTTTGGGGGACTAGCTCAGTCAATGAG. Amino acids: CASSIVWGTSSVNE. The full CDR3 is CASSIVWGTSSVNEQFF.

Comment on this clone: The read ends 3 residues shy of where the CDR3 ends; the end is completed using the germline J gene. The genes are TRBV13 and TRBJ2-3; 10 bases are a match to TRBD2. This CDR3 is built from 18 residues. The J segment lost 0 bases and the V segment lost 6 bases, leaving 12 bases of the junction unmatched. Germline V lookup: CDR1 PRHDT, CDR2 FYEKMQ (reference sequence). CDR3 region: CASSTVLAGGTSTDTQYF. The CDR3 bases that were read are TGTGCCAGCAGTACTGTCTTAGCGGGAGGTACCAGCACAGATACG.

To note about this clone: The read ends 3 residues early relative to the CDR3; the germline J gene fills the gap. This chain connects TRBV13 to TRBJ2-7, with 8 bases matching TRBD1. Germline V CDR1 and CDR2: PRHDT, FYEKMQ (reference sequence). The CDR3 spans 17 residues. The junction had 11 bases not matched to a gene; V was cut back by 3 bases and J by 1 base. This CDR3 is CASSFVYRDRRSYEQYF. The CDR3 bases that were read are TGTGCCAGCAGCTTCGTTTACCGGGACAGGCGTTCCTACGAG.

In the case of this clone: Read coverage stops 3 residues before the CDR3 terminus; the germline J gene supplies the remainder. The V gene is TRBV19, the J gene TRBJ2-3, with a tentative D call TRBD2 (7 bases). V was trimmed by 7 bases and J by 4 bases, leaving 15 bases between them. The V gene's germline CDR1 is LNHDA and CDR2 SQIVND (reference sequence). This CDR3 comprises 14 residues. CDR3 bases read: TGTGCCAGTACCCCGGGGGGCTTGGCAGATACG. As protein: CASTPGGLADT. The CDR3 in full is CASTPGGLADTQYF.

A note on this clone: The read ends 3 residues shy of where the CDR3 ends; the end is completed using the germline J gene. The genes are TRBV6-4 and TRBJ2-1, with unresolved D. CDR1 is MRHNA and CDR2 is SNTAGT in the germline V gene. The V and J ends lost 0 bases and 3 bases respectively, with 6 bases between them. The CDR3 length is 14 residues. The CDR3 bases that were read are TGTGCCAGCAGTGACTCAGCCGTCTACAATGAG. Amino acids: CASSDSAVYNE. The whole CDR3 protein is CASSDSAVYNEQFF.

About this clone: The read terminates 3 residues ahead of where the CDR3 ends, so the germline J gene completes it. The chain is built from TRBV30 and TRBJ1-5; D not resolved. The CDR3 sequence is 14 residues long. V lost 1 base, J lost 2 bases, and 9 bases lay in between. Germline V gene data show CDR1 as GTSNPN and CDR2 as SVGIG (reference sequence). CDR3 DNA (partial): TGTGCCTGGAGTGAGGGTATGGGCAATCAGCCC. Its translation is CAWSEGMGNQP. From start to end, the CDR3 is CAWSEGMGNQPQHF.

With regard to this clone: The read falls 3 residues short of the CDR3 end, and the missing part is taken from the germline J gene. The chain combines TRBV13 with TRBJ2-7; TRBD2 agrees at 13 bases. Germline trimming cut 5 bases from V and 3 bases from J; bases unmatched to any gene: 4. The CDR3 spans 15 residues. Germline V CDR1 and CDR2: PRHDT, FYEKMQ (reference sequence). The CDR3 here is CASSPGTSGDYEQYF. Incomplete CDR3 DNA: TGTGCCAGCAGCCCCGGGACTAGCGGGGACTACGAG.

Remarks on this clone: The read terminates 3 residues ahead of where the CDR3 ends, so the germline J gene completes it. This sample also contains other DNA sequences that code for the same CDR3. This sequence joins TRBV7-9 and TRBJ2-7; 11 bases are a match to TRBD2. The V segment lost 8 bases and the J segment 3 bases; nucleotides outside the gene matches: 6. Germline CDR1 reads SEHNR; CDR2 reads FQNEAQ (reference sequence). CDR3 length: 14 amino acids. CDR3 sequence: CASSSGTSGYEQYF. The CDR3 bases that were read are TGTGCCAGCTCCTCCGGGACTAGCGGCTACGAG.

In regard to this clone: The read halts 3 residues ahead of the CDR3 end, with the missing end drawn from the germline J gene. The rearrangement joins TRBV19 to TRBJ1-3; 12 positions match TRBD1. Per the germline V gene, CDR1 is LNHDA and CDR2 is SQIVND (reference sequence). The CDR3 has 15 amino acids. V was clipped by 5 bases and J by 7 bases; unmatched bases: 6. CDR3 DNA, as far as it was read: TGTGCCAGTAGTTCTCCGGGACAGGGGGCCAACACC. Its protein product is CASSSPGQGANT. The CDR3, in full, reads CASSSPGQGANTIYF.

On this clone: From the germline J gene comes the end of the CDR3, since the read stops 3 residues before it. The chain employs TRBV7-9 and TRBJ1-1, with TRBD1 as a possible D gene (5 bases). The V and J ends lost 4 bases and 4 bases respectively, with 16 bases between them. The CDR3 extends over 15 amino acids. Germline V gene data show CDR1 as SEHNR and CDR2 as FQNEAQ (reference sequence). Incomplete CDR3 DNA: TGTGCCAGCAGCTCAAGTAGGGGTCCCGGCACTGAA. As protein: CASSSSRGPGTE. The complete CDR3 reads CASSSSRGPGTEAFF.

As to this clone: Read coverage stops 3 residues before the CDR3 terminus; the germline J gene supplies the remainder. The genes are TRBV29-1 and TRBJ1-2, with a possible D match to TRBD1 (5 bases). The CDR3 is 13 amino acids. Trimming took off 1 base at V and 7 bases at J, with 13 bases between the two ends. Germline CDR1 SQVTM, CDR2 ANQGSEA. The CDR3 here is CSVEVGGVGGYTF. CDR3 DNA (partial): TGCAGCGTTGAAGTGGGGGGGGTTGGTGGC. Drawing the rest from reference TRBV29-1 and TRBJ1-2, the complete variable domain is SAVISQKPSRDICQRGTSLTIQCQVDSQVTMMFWYRQQPGQSLTLIATANQGSEATYESGFVIDKFPISRPNLTFSTLTVSNMSPEDSSIYLCSVEVGGVGGYTFGSGTRLTVV.

The covered CDR3 bases are TGTGCCAGCAGCTTAGTCCCAGGGGATAACTATGGC. It encodes CASSLVPGDNYG. The entire CDR3 reads CASSLVPGDNYGYTF. The chain joins TRBV7-6 to TRBJ1-2; tentative D call: TRBD1 (6 bases). The CDR3 is cut off 3 residues early in the read; its end comes from the germline J gene. The V gene lost 1 base and the J gene lost 1 base, with 10 bases spanning the gap. This CDR3 is built from 15 residues. Germline V gene data show CDR1 as SGHVS and CDR2 as FNYEAQ.

Concerning this clone itself: The read terminates 3 residues ahead of where the CDR3 ends, so the germline J gene completes it. The chain combines TRBV2 with TRBJ2-7, with D possibly TRBD2 on 5 matching bases. V was trimmed by 1 base and J by 3 bases, leaving 19 bases between them. Germline V lookup: CDR1 SNHLY, CDR2 FYNNEI. The CDR3 extends over 17 amino acids. Partial CDR3 DNA: TGTGCCAGCAGTGAAGGTCGGGGATCCGGGATGTTCTACGAG. Encoded protein: CASSEGRGSGMFYE. The CDR3 in full is CASSEGRGSGMFYEQYF.